The 11 T cell receptor beta chains below were found in one sample sequenced in a study of technical replicates of blood from a few donors. Profiling relied on immunoSEQ multiplex PCR, and the TCRdb table lists in-frame clones only, not all of them. The sample has some 85,000 clones, around 96% seen once. Sequenced input: T cells isolated from PBMCs. The receptors were sampled from a human donor in good health.

The chain has TRBV2 and TRBJ2-3; 10 bases line up with TRBD1. Germline assignment: CDR1 SNHLY and CDR2 FYNNEI. The V gene end was trimmed by 8 bases and the J gene end by 6 bases; junction bases not matched to a gene: 5. This CDR3 has 13 amino acids. The CDR3 DNA reads TGTGCCAGCGGGGGACAGGGGAAGGATACGCAGTATTTT. This sequence encodes CASGGQGKDTQYF.

This clone was found once. V usage is TRBV7-9 and J usage is TRBJ1-2; D may be TRBD1 (5 bases). Germline V gene lookup returns CDR1 SEHNR and CDR2 FQNEAQ (reference sequence). The CDR3 spans 13 residues. Trimming took 3 bases from V and 8 from J, leaving 13 bases between them. The CDR3 DNA is TGTGCCAGCAGCTTCTCGGACACCAGAGGCTACACCTTC. Translation gives CASSFSDTRGYTF.

In its sample, this clone was seen once. The genes are TRBV13 and TRBJ2-5; 7 bases fit TRBD1. Trimming cost V 5 bases and J 3 bases; bases outside gene matches: 9. Germline V lookup: CDR1 PRHDT, CDR2 FYEKMQ (reference sequence). The CDR3 consists of 15 residues. As DNA, the CDR3 is TGTGCCAGCAGCCCAACACGGACAGGAGAAGAGACCCAGTACTTC. It is translated as CASSPTRTGEETQYF.

The chain combines TRBV2 with TRBJ2-3; 8 nucleotides line up with TRBD1. V trimming: 6 bases; J trimming: 6 bases; junction bases outside the gene matches: 8. This CDR3 comprises 14 residues. CDR1 and CDR2 (germline): SNHLY, FYNNEI. Written as DNA, the CDR3 is TGTGCCAGCAGCCTAGGACAGGGTGGCGATACGCAGTATTTT. Encoded protein: CASSLGQGGDTQYF.

The chain links TRBV7-9 to TRBJ2-7, with 7 bases that match TRBD1. The CDR3 is 13 amino acids. Trimming removed 6 bases from V and 4 bases from J; junction bases left unmatched: 6. Germline V lookup: CDR1 SEHNR, CDR2 FQNEAQ (reference sequence). The CDR3 coding sequence is TGTGCCAGCAGTACAGGGGAAGGATACGAGCAGTACTTC. Translation gives CASSTGEGYEQYF.

This rearrangement joins TRBV29-1 to TRBJ1-3; D is undetermined. CDR1 is SQVTM and CDR2 is ANQGSEA in the germline V gene. The CDR3 is 11 residues long. The ends were cut back, 7 bases at V and 0 bases at J, with 4 bases in the middle. The CDR3 coding sequence is TGCAGCGCTTACTCTGGAAACACCATATATTTT. It is translated as CSAYSGNTIYF. The full variable domain, with the rest looked up from reference TRBV29-1 and TRBJ1-3, is SAVISQKPSRDICQRGTSLTIQCQVDSQVTMMFWYRQQPGQSLTLIATANQGSEATYESGFVIDKFPISRPNLTFSTLTVSNMSPEDSSIYLCSAYSGNTIYFGEGSWLTVV.

The V and J genes are TRBV28 and TRBJ1-5, with no clear D. Germline V CDR1 and CDR2: MDHEN, SYDVKM. This CDR3 contains 14 residues. Between the trimmed V and J ends, which lost 3 bases and 3 bases, there was a span of 9 bases. This CDR3 reads CASSFPGPNQPQHF. CDR3 sequence (DNA): TGTGCCAGCAGTTTTCCAGGCCCCAATCAGCCCCAGCATTTT.

This sequence joins TRBV28 and TRBJ1-1, with TRBD1 identical over 7 bases. V was pared by 6 bases and J by 10 bases, with 5 bases of the junction left unmatched. CDR1 MDHEN and CDR2 SYDVKM come from the germline V gene. The CDR3 consists of 11 residues. CDR3 loop: CASRLQGRAFF. In nucleotides, the CDR3 is TGTGCCAGCAGATTACAGGGGAGAGCTTTCTTT. Full variable domain (rest looked up from reference TRBV28 and TRBJ1-1): DVKVTQSSRYLVKRTGEKVFLECVQDMDHENMFWYRQDPGLGLRLIYFSYDVKMKEKGDIPEGYSVSREKKERFSLILESASTNQTSMYLCASRLQGRAFFGQGTRLTVV.

The rearrangement uses TRBV13 and TRBJ2-1, with a weak D call TRBD2 (5 bases). Trimming removed 0 bases from V and 6 bases from J, with 15 bases in between. Germline V CDR1 and CDR2: PRHDT, FYEKMQ (reference sequence). This CDR3 comprises 16 residues. CDR3 nucleotides: TGTGCCAGCAGCTTAGGGGACTGGGGTAAGGCCAATGAGCAGTTCTTC. Translation: CASSLGDWGKANEQFF.

V is TRBV7-9 and J is TRBJ1-3, with 10 bases aligning to TRBD1. Germline V gives CDR1 SEHNR, CDR2 FQNEAQ (reference sequence). Losses at the gene ends were 5 bases for V and 2 bases for J; bases not matched to a gene: 6. The CDR3 spans 16 residues. The CDR3 nucleotides are TGTGCCAGCAGCCAACCGGGACAGGGGACTGGAAACACCATATATTTT. Its translation is CASSQPGQGTGNTIYF.

The chain joins TRBV29-1 to TRBJ2-5; TRBD1 matches at 8 bases. Germline V CDR1 and CDR2: SQVTM, ANQGSEA. Unmatched junction bases numbered 9, after V lost 5 bases and J lost 1 base. This CDR3 is 15 amino acids long. The CDR3 DNA reads as TGCAGCGTTAGACCTAGGGACAGGCTCCAAGAGACCCAGTACTTC. It encodes CSVRPRDRLQETQYF.